This is a list of T cell receptor beta chains from one sample in a study of blood T cell repertoires in COVID-19. Only in-frame clones appear in the TCRdb table, and some are missing; sequencing was by immunoSEQ multiplex PCR. In the table there are under 200,000 clones, around 90% of which are singletons. Source material: peripheral blood. These receptors were taken from a man in his sixties with active or convalescent COVID-19. The conserved cysteine and the conserved F or W are not part of the CDR3 here.

j_call v_call cdr3_aa
TRBJ1-2 TRBV9 ASSVAQPGQGNGYT
TRBJ1-1 TRBV7-9 ASSPGGIGAAF
TRBJ1-3 TRBV9 ASSPGEAAGNTIY
TRBJ1-2 TRBV28 ASIENRGNYGYT
TRBJ1-4 TRBV7-6 ASSLAGGLSEKLF
TRBJ1-2 TRBV7-2 ASSLGQDYGYT
TRBJ1-3 TRBV24-1 ATYSDRVAGNTIY
TRBJ2-7 TRBV18 ASSSRDRRSYEQY
TRBJ1-6 TRBV21-1 ASSNLGGGNSPLH
TRBJ1-2 TRBV5-1 ASSLGSGIGYNYGYT
TRBJ1-6 TRBV7-9 ASSKGNRGEEAPLH
TRBJ2-1 TRBV5-4 ASSPYPGTRGYNEQF
TRBJ2-3 TRBV4-2 ASSQGGLAGGQRDTQY
TRBJ1-6 TRBV10-1 ASSRFRENSPLH
TRBJ2-2 TRBV19 ASSSDSRTGELF
TRBJ1-2 TRBV19 ASSIDSQGAYGYT
TRBJ2-2 TRBV5-5 ASSPGTGANTGELF
TRBJ1-3 TRBV6-5 ASSPSSGNTIY
TRBJ2-1 TRBV7-9 ASSSRDRLLYHNEQF
TRBJ1-1 TRBV5-5 ASSPGQGAKNTEAF
TRBJ2-3 TRBV6-5 ASRLAGGSDTQY
TRBJ2-5 TRBV6-1 ASSEFRGIQETQY
TRBJ1-3 TRBV6-1 ASSETGTGNTIY
TRBJ2-4 TRBV19 ASSVQGAQY
TRBJ1-1 TRBV28 ASSPSWGGTEAF
TRBJ1-1 TRBV5-1 ASSLTGVADTEAF
TRBJ1-2 TRBV27 ASSLRDRDYGYT
TRBJ1-5 TRBV24-1 ATSGWDRNQPQH
TRBJ1-4 TRBV7-9 ASRDAGTGVEKLF
TRBJ2-5 TRBV19 ASSIAGGAQETQY
TRBJ2-7 TRBV6-5 ASSSGKVGYEQY
TRBJ1-1 TRBV24-1 ATSAGQVGGDTEAF
TRBJ1-4 TRBV19 ATRQGGEKLF
TRBJ1-2 TRBV6-5 ASNGTPTLQWGYT
TRBJ2-7 TRBV11-2 ASRKGAGYEQY
TRBJ1-1 TRBV5-1 ASSLEGHRPPEAF
TRBJ2-1 TRBV6-5 ASMTGSNEQF
TRBJ2-5 TRBV7-3 ASSPTQGAGETQY
TRBJ1-6 TRBV12-5 ASGLGQLAYNSPLH
TRBJ2-7 TRBV11-2 ASSPRQGSYEQY
TRBJ2-5 TRBV10-3 AISGISGGQGETQY
TRBJ1-4 TRBV2 ASSDVVLNEKLF
TRBJ1-1 TRBV19 ASSVGQGVMNTEAF
TRBJ1-5 TRBV9 ASSVDPTGQPQH
TRBJ2-1 TRBV19 ASWGGNEQF
TRBJ1-2 TRBV6-1 ASRARDRGLDGYT
TRBJ2-7 TRBV4-2 ASSQGVGPRAHEQY
TRBJ1-1 TRBV5-1 ASSLDRGVSEAF
TRBJ2-2 TRBV7-3 ASSLHPWDLANTGELF
TRBJ2-2 TRBV6-5 ASIGRGVPSGELF
TRBJ1-5 TRBV24-1 ATRTSQGDQPQH
TRBJ1-1 TRBV12-3/TRBV12-4 ASSLRQTEAF
TRBJ2-1 TRBV7-8 ASRRTSGGFNEQF
TRBJ2-5 TRBV27 ASSQRPRETQY
TRBJ1-5 TRBV6-5 ASSRRAGGQPQH
TRBJ2-7 TRBV9 ASSVCPGSGDCEQY
TRBJ2-2 TRBV14 ASSPLVTGELF
TRBJ2-5 TRBV7-9 AVGQGGNQETQY
TRBJ1-2 TRBV2 ATSLQGADYGYT